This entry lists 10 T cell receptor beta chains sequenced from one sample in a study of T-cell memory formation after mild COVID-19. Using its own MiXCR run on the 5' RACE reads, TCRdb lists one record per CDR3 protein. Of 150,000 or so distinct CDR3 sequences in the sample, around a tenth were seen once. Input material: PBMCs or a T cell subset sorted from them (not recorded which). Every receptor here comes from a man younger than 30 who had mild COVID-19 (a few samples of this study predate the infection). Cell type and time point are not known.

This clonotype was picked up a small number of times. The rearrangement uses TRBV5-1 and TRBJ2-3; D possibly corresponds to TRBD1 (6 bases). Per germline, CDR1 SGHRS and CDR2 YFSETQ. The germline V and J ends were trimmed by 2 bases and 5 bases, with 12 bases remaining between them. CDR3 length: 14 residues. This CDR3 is CASSFQGGQDTQYF. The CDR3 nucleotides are TGCGCCAGCAGCTTTCAAGGGGGACAAGATACGCAGTATTTT.

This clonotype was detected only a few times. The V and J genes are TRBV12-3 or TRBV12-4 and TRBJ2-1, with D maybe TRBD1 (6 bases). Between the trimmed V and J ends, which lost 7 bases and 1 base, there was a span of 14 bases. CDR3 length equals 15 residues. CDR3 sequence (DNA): TGTGCCAGCACCCGAGGGACACTATCCTACAATGAGCAGTTCTTC. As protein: CASTRGTLSYNEQFF.

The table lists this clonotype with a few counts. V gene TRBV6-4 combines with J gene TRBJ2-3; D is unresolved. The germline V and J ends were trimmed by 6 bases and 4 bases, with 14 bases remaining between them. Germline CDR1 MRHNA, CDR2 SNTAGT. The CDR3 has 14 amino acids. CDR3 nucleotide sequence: TGTGCCAGCAGCCTTAACGTAGGTCCAGATACGCAGTATTTT. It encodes CASSLNVGPDTQYF.

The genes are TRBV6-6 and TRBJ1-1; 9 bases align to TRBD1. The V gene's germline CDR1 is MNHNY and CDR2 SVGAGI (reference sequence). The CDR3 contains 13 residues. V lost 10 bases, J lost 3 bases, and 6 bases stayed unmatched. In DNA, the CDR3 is TGTGCCACGGTACAGGGGGCCTACACTGAAGCTTTCTTT. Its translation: CATVQGAYTEAFF.

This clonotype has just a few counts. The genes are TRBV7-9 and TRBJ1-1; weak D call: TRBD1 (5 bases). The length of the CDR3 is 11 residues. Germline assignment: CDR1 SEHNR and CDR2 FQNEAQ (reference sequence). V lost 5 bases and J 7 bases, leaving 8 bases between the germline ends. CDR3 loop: CASSPGREAFF. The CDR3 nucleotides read TGTGCCAGCAGCCCGGGGCGTGAAGCTTTCTTT.

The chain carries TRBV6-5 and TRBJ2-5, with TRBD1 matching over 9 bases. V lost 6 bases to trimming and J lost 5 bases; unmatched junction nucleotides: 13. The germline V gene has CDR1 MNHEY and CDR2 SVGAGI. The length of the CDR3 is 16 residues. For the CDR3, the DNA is TGTGCCAGCAGGGTAAACCGGGACAGGGTCGGGGAGACCCAGTACTTC. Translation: CASRVNRDRVGETQYF.

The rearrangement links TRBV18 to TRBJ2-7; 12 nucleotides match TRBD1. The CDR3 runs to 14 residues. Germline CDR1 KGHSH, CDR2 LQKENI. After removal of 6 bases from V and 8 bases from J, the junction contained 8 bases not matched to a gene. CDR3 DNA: TGTGCCAGCTCCGGGGGGACAGGGGGCGAAAAGCAGTACTTC. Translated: CASSGGTGGEKQYF.

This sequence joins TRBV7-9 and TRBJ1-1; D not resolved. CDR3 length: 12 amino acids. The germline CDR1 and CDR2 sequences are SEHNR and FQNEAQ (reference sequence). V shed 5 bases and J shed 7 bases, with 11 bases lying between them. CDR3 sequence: CASSRPFHEAFF. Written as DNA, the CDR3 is TGTGCCAGCAGCCGACCCTTCCATGAAGCTTTCTTT.

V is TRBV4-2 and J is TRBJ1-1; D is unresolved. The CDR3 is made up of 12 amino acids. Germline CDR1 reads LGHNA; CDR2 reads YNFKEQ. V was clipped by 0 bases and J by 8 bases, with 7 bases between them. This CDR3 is CASSQDYGEAFF. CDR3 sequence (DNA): TGTGCCAGCAGCCAAGATTACGGAGAAGCTTTCTTT.

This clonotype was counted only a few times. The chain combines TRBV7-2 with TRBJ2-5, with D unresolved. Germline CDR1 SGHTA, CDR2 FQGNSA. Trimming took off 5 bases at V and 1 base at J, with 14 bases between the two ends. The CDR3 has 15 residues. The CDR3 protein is CASSPLLALQETQYF. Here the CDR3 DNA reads TGTGCCAGCAGCCCGCTGTTAGCCCTCCAAGAGACCCAGTACTTC.